This T cell receptor beta chain derives from a study of T cell repertoires in cytomegalovirus infection. Findings and limits, study-wide: HLA-C-restricted CMV-specific TCR beta clonotypes were dominant in the ex vivo response.

TCRdb called the reads again in MiXCR, with one record for every CDR3 protein. Among about 310,000 distinct CDR3 sequences listed, roughly 17% were seen once. The germline V gene has CDR1 SGHVS and CDR2 FQNEAQ. The CDR3 loop spans 16 amino acids. The V end lost 2 bases, the J end lost 4 bases, and 16 bases lay between the germline ends. This clonotype was detected ten times or more. Its specificity is not known. The sequenced material came from PBMCs. The chain combines TRBV7-8 with TRBJ2-3; no reliable D call. This clonotype was obtained from a human donor in good health (CMV status not recorded). Some clones in this sample may be carry-over from other donors' samples. The CDR3 loop is CASSLSFLGLADTQYF. The CDR3 coding sequence is TGTGCCAGCAGCTTATCGTTTCTAGGCCTCGCAGATACGCAGTATTTT.